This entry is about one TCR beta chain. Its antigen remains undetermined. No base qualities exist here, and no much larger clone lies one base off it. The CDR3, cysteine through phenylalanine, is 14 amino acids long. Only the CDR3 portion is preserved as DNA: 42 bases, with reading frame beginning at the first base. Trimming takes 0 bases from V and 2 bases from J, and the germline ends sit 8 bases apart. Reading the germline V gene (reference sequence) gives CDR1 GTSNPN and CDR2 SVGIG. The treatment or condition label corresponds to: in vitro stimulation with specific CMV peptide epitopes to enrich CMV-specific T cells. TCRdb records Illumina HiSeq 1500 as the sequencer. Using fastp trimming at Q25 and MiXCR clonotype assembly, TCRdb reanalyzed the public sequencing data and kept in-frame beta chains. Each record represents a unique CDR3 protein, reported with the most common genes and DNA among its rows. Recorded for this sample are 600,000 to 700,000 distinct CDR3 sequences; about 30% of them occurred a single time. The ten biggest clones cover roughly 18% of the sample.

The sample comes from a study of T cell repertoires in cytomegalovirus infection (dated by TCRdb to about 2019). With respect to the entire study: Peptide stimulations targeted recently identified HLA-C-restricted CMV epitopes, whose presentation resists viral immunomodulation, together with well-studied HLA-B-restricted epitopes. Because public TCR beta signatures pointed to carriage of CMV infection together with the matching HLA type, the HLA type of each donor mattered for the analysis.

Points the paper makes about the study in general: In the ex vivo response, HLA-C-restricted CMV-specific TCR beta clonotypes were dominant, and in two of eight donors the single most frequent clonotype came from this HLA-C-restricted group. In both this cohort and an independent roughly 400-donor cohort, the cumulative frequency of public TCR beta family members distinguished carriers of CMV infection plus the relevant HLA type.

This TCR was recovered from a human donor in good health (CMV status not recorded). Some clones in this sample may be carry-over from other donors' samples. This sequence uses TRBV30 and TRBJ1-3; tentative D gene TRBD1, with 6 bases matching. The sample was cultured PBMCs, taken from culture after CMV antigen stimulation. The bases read TGTGCCTGGAGTGTGGAGGGGGCTGGAAACACCATATATTTT. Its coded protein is CAWSVEGAGNTIYF.